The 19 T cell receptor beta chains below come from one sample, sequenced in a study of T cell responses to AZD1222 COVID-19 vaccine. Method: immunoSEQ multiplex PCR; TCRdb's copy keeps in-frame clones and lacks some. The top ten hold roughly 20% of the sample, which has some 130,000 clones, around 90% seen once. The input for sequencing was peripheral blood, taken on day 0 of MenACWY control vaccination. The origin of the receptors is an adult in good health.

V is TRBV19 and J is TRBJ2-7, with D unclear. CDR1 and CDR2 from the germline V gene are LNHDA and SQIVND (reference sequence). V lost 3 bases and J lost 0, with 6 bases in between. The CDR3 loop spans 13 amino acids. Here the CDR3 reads CASSIVSSYEQYF. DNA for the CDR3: TGTGCCAGTAGTATCGTAAGCTCCTACGAGCAGTACTTC.

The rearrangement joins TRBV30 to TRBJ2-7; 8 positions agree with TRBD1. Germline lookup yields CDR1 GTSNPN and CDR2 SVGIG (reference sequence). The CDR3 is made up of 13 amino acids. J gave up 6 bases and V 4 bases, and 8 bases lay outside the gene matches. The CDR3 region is CAWKSQGAVEQYF. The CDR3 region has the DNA TGTGCCTGGAAAAGCCAGGGGGCGGTCGAGCAGTACTTC.

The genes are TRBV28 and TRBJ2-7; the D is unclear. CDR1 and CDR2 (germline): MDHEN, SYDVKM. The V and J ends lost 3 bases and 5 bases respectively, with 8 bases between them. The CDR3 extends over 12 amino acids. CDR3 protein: CASSFSTDEQYF. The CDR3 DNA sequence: TGTGCCAGCAGTTTTTCGACTGACGAGCAGTACTTC.

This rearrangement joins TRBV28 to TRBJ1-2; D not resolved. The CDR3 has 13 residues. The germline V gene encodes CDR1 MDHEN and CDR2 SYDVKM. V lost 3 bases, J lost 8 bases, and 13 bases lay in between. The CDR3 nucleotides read TGTGCCAGCAGTTTCGCTCGACGTACCGGCTACACCTTC. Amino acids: CASSFARRTGYTF.

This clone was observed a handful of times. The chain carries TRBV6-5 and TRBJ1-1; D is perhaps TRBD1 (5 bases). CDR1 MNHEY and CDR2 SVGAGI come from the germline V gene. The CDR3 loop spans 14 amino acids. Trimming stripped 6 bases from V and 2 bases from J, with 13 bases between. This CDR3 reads CASRMNRDNTEAFF. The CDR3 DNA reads TGTGCCAGCAGAATGAACCGGGACAACACTGAAGCTTTCTTT.

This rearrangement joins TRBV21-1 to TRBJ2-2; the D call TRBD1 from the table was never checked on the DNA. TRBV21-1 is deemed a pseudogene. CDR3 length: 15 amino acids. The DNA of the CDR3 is TGTGCCAGCAGCCCTATTTGGCAGGGCGCCGGGGAGCTGTTTTTT. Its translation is CASSPIWQGAGELFF.

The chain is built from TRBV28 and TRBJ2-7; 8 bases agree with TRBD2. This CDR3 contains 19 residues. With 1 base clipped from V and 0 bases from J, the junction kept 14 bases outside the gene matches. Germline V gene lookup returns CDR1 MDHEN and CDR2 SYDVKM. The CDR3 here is CASSLYYLGREDDSYEQYF. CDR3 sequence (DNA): TGTGCCAGCAGTTTATACTATTTGGGGCGGGAGGACGACTCCTACGAGCAGTACTTC.

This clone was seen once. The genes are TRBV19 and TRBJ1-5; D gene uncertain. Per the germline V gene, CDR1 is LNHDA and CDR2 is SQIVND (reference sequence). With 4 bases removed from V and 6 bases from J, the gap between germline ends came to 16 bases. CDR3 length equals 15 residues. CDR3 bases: TGTGCCAGTAGTAACCTTGGCAGTACAAGTCAGCCCCAGCATTTT. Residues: CASSNLGSTSQPQHF.

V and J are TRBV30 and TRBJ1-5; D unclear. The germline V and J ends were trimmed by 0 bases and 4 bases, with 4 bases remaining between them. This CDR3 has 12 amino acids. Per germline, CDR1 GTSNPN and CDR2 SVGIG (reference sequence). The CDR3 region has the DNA TGTGCCTGGAGTGTACGGAATCAGCCCCAGCATTTT. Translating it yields CAWSVRNQPQHF.

In nucleotides, the CDR3 is TGTGCCAGCAGTGAGCAGCGGATTGAGTCGGGGGAGACCCAGTACTTC. Its protein is CASSEQRIESGETQYF. J is TRBJ2-5 and V is TRBV2; D is perhaps TRBD2 (5 bases). Trimming stripped 3 bases from V and 5 bases from J, with 19 bases between. Germline V gene lookup returns CDR1 SNHLY and CDR2 FYNNEI. The CDR3 runs 16 residues.

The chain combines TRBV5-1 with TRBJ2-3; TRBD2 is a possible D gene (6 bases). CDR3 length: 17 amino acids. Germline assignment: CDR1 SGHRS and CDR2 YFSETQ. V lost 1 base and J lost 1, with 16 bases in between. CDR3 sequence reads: CASSLFVRGRRTDTQYF. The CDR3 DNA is TGCGCCAGCAGCTTGTTTGTGCGGGGCCGTCGCACAGATACGCAGTATTTT.

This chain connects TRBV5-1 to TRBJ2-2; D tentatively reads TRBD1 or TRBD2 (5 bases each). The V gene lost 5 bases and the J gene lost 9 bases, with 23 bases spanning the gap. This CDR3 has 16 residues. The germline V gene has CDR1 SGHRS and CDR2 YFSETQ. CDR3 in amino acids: CASRPGQGWRSWELFF. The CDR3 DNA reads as TGCGCCAGCAGGCCTGGGCAGGGATGGAGGAGCTGGGAGCTGTTTTTT.

The CDR3 DNA sequence: TGTGCCAGCAGTCCGGAAGGGATTCTAGAGACCCAGTACTTC. Translation: CASSPEGILETQYF. V and J are TRBV27 and TRBJ2-5; no clear D gene. The germline V gene has CDR1 MNHEY and CDR2 SMNVEV (reference sequence). This CDR3 is built from 14 residues. Trimming stripped 5 bases from V and 4 bases from J, with 14 bases between.

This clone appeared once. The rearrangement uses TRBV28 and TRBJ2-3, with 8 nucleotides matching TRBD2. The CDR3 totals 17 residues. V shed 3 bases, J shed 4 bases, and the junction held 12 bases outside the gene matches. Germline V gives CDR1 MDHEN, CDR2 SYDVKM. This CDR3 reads CASSFASGGRSPDTQYF. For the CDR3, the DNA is TGTGCCAGCAGTTTCGCTTCGGGAGGGCGGTCCCCAGATACGCAGTATTTT.

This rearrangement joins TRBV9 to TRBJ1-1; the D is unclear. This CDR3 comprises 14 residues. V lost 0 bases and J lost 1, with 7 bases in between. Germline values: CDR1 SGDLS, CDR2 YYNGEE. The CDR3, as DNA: TGTGCCAGCAGCGTAGACGGTACGAACACTGAAGCTTTCTTT. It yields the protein CASSVDGTNTEAFF.

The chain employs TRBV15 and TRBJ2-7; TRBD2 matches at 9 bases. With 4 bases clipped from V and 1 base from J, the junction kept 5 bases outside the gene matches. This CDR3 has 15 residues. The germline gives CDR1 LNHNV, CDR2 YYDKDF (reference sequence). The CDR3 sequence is CATSIRTSESYEQYF. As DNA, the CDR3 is TGTGCCACCAGCATCCGGACTAGCGAGTCCTACGAGCAGTACTTC.

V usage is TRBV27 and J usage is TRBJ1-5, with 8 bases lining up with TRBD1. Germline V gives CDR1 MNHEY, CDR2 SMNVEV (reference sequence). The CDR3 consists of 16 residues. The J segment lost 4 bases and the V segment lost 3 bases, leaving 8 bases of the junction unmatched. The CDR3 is CASSFGGTGGNQPQHF. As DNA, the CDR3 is TGTGCCAGCAGTTTCGGGGGGACAGGCGGGAATCAGCCCCAGCATTTT.

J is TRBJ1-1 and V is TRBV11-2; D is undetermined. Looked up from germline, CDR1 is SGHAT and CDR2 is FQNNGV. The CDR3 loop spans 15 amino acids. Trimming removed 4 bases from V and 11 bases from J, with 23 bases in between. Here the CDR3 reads CASSSYGPRSRSAFF. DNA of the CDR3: TGTGCCAGCAGCTCCTACGGACCTCGATCTAGATCGGCTTTCTTT.

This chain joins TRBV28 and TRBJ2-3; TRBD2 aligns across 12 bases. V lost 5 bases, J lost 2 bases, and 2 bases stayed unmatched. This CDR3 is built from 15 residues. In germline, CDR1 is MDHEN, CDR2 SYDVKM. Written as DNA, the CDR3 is TGTGCCAGCAGTAGACTAGCGGGAGTCACAGATACGCAGTATTTT. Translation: CASSRLAGVTDTQYF.